The rows below give T cell receptor beta chains drawn from one sample of a study of cytomegalovirus exposure and HLA in healthy donors. TCRdb's copy holds only in-frame clones and misses some; the assay was immunoSEQ multiplex PCR. The table shows over 100,000 clones, with roughly four fifths occurring only once. Sample: PBMCs. Receptor source: a male donor in good health and CMV-seronegative. The CDR3 runs from the conserved cysteine through the conserved F or W. The D gene is left open where the match is weak.

NA,TRBV19,TRBJ1-1,CASSITTGWTEAFF,TGTGCCAGTAGTATAACTACAGGGTGGACTGAAGCTTTCTTT
NA,TRBV6-1,TRBJ2-5,CASTRVSDQETQYF,TGTGCCAGTACCAGGGTATCGGACCAAGAGACCCAGTACTTC
TRBD2,TRBV7-2,TRBJ2-7,CASSSLGGGRTYEQYF,TGTGCCAGCAGCTCCCTCGGCGGGGGACGGACCTACGAGCAGTACTTC
NA,TRBV5-1,TRBJ1-6,CASSLAWGKTYNSPLHF,TGCGCCAGCAGCTTGGCCTGGGGCAAGACCTATAATTCACCCCTCCACTTT
NA,TRBV2,TRBJ2-3,CASSHTPAGGTDTQYF,TGTGCCAGCAGCCACACTCCCGCAGGGGGCACAGATACGCAGTATTTT
NA,TRBV18,TRBJ1-3,CASSPPGRYSGNTIYF,TGTGCCAGCTCACCACCAGGGAGGTACTCTGGAAACACCATATATTTT
NA,TRBV2,TRBJ2-3,CASSDGLDTQYF,TGTGCCAGCAGTGATGGACTAGATACGCAGTATTTT
TRBD1,TRBV28,TRBJ1-4,CASRETGQGGEKLFF,TGTGCCAGCAGAGAAACCGGACAGGGTGGGGAAAAACTGTTTTTT
NA,TRBV28,TRBJ1-1,CASTLSGPPNTEAFF,TGTGCCAGCACTTTATCAGGGCCCCCGAACACTGAAGCTTTCTTT
NA,TRBV7-8,TRBJ2-1,CASSFDYRREQFF,TGTGCCAGCAGCTTTGACTACCGTAGGGAGCAGTTCTTC